This TCR beta chain was obtained from a study of shared clonotypes between healthy human individuals (dated by TCRdb to the early 2020s). Some background on the complete study: The cohort comprised a couple of women and three men aged 18 to 49 years. For each donor, CD4 naive and CD4 memory were each run on three plates, CD8 naive on two plates, and CD8 memory on one plate. The study deeply sequenced blood TCR repertoires of about five healthy adults to estimate repertoire size and the extent of clonotype sharing between individuals. To increase sequencing depth and limit assay-specific biases, different laboratories used diverse techniques to prepare libraries and sequence TCR repertoires. Leukapheresis yielded between about 0.85 and 10 billion PBMCs per donor. Beyond this particular receptor, the publication reports: Even with the large sequencing depth, rarefaction of the sorted-subset datasets indicated that sequencing was incomplete. Compared with non-shared clonotypes, the clonotypes found in all four sorted-subset donors had higher generation probabilities. Sampling was restricted to blood, and TCR repertoires in tissue are likely to differ from TCR repertoires in blood. Larger estimated clonotype richness was generally found for naive subsets than for memory subsets. Pairwise subsampling indicated that sequencing depth was expected to affect the degree of clonotype sharing among donors. The genetic and exposure-history diversity represented was limited by the small number of donors. Roughly 5% of naive CD4, 3.5% of naive CD8, 2.3% of memory CD4, and approximately 0.39% of memory CD8 clonotypes were shared across several donors.

V is reduced by 4 bases and J by 1 base, leaving a spacing of 7 bases between them. The germline V gene yields SGHTA for CDR1 and FQGNSA for CDR2. The CDR3 runs 13 residues from the cysteine to the phenylalanine. CDR3 DNA is the only sequence kept; it has 39 bases, read in frame from the first base. The donors were healthy, HIV-negative adults with no recently reported acute infections or vaccinations. Only Caucasian adults living in Nashville, Tennessee, USA were represented among the donors. Magnetic negative selection was used to enrich CD4+ T cells, after which naive cells were positively selected on CD45RA and the negative fraction became the memory subset. Blood was collected by leukapheresis, and PBMCs were isolated by Ficoll-Histopaque density gradient centrifugation and then cryopreserved in liquid nitrogen vapor phase. Analytical flow cytometry was used to check the purity and quantity of each magnetically sorted T cell population. Each sorted fraction had its genomic DNA isolated and then quantified by UV absorbance on a Nanodrop 2000c.

Regarding this clone: No antigen is known for it. No clone much larger than this one lies a single base away; base qualities are absent.

Using the deep immunoSEQ assay, TCR CDR3 regions were amplified from genomic DNA by multiplex PCR. Extracted genomic DNA from each cell subset was distributed evenly across all wells of several immunoSEQ 96-well plates, and each plate was treated as a replicate. Each replicate PCR for sorted subsets received around 200 ng genomic DNA, equal to roughly 29,000 T cell genomes. Purified libraries were quantified with a Qubit 3.0 fluorometer, sized on a Bioanalyzer 2100, and re-quantified with the KAPA Library Quantification kit. A separate single-read 150-cycle Illumina NextSeq 550 flow cell was used to sequence each immunoSEQ 96-well plate. On the study's bioinformatics: Because only junctional sequences without quality scores were contained in the immunoSEQ output, filtering matching that applied to full-length reads could not be performed. Sequences were annotated with PyIR, a Python wrapper for IgBLAST v1.9, using IMGT germline references to assign V/J genes and CDR3. Reads were filtered out if the reads had weak V/J assignments (E-value above 1e-6), no CDR3, stop codons, out-of-frame junctions, or ambiguous translated residues. V3J clonotypes were defined as sequences sharing the same inferred V gene, J gene, and CDR3 amino acid sequence. The percentage overlap between two repertoires was calculated by dividing the number of shared unique clonotypes by the size of the smaller repertoire. Three approaches were used to assess repertoire richness: RTK rarefaction, the Chao1 estimator, and Recon v2.1 estimates of unobserved clonotypes. For all TCRbeta clonotypes obtained by the gDNA method from several donors, generation probabilities were computed with OLGA. TCRdb re-hosts the immuneACCESS table, in-frame sequences only. Its copies lack some clones; in the studies checked, an unresolved V gene accounts for under half of them, and the cause for the rest is not known. For V, J and clone size, that table is used; D and trimming come from the DNA. The sample table records over a million clones; 95% to 99% of these occur just once. About 0.45% of the sample lies in the top ten.

The clonotype was recovered from a man younger than 45 in good health. The sequence is built from TRBV7-2 and TRBJ1-1, with the D segment identity uncertain. Specimen: naive CD4+ T cells sorted from blood. The cell subset or site label, as the study defines it: CD45RA+ positively selected. The DNA is TGTGCCAGCAGCTCACAGAGGAACACTGAAGCTTTCTTT. It encodes CASSSQRNTEAFF. Here the CDR3 is joined to the reference TRBV7-2 and TRBJ1-1 genes, and the full variable domain is: GAGVSQSPSNKVTEKGKDVELRCDPISGHTALYWYRQSLGQGLEFLIYFQGNSAPDKSGLPSDRFSAERTGGSVSTLTIQRTQQEDSAVYLCASSSQRNTEAFFGQGTRLTVV.